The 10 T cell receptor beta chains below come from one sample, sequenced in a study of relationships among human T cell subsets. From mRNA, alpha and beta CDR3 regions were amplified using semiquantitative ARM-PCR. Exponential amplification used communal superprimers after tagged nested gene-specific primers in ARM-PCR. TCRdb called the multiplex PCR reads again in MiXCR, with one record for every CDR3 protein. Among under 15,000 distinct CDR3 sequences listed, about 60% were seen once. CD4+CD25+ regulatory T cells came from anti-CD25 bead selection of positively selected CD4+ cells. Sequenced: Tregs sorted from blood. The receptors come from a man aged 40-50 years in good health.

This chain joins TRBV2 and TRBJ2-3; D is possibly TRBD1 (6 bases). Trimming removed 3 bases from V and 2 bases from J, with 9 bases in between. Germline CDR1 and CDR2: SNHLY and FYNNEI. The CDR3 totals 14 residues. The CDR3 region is CASSEGAITDTQYF. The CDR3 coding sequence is TGTGCCAGCAGTGAGGGGGCCATCACAGATACGCAGTATTTT.

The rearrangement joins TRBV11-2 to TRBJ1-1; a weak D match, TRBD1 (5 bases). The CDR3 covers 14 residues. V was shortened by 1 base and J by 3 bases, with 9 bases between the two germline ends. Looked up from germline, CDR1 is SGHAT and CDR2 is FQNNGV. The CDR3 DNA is TGTGCCAGCAGCTTAGCTGGAGGGGACACTGAAGCTTTCTTT. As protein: CASSLAGGDTEAFF.

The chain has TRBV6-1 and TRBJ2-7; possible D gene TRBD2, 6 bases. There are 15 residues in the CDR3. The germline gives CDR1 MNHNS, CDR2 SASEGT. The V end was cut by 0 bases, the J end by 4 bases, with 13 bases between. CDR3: CASSEAGGAVYEQYF. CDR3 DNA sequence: TGTGCCAGCAGTGAAGCAGGCGGGGCAGTATACGAGCAGTACTTC.

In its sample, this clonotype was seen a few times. The CDR3 DNA reads TGCAGCGTTTCAGGCACTATACTAGCCAAAAACATTCAGTACTTC. It translates to CSVSGTILAKNIQYF. The chain links TRBV29-1 to TRBJ2-4; D uncertain. CDR3 length equals 15 residues. Germline V gives CDR1 SQVTM, CDR2 ANQGSEA. V was clipped by 5 bases and J by 0 bases, with 14 bases between them.

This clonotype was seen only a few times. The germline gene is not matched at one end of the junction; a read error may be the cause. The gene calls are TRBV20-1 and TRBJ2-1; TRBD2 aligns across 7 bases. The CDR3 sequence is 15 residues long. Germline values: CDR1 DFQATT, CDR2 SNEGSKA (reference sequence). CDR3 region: CSARGQRDSYDEQFF. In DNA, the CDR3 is TGCAGTGCTAGAGGTCAGCGGGACTCCTACGATGAGCAGTTCTTC.

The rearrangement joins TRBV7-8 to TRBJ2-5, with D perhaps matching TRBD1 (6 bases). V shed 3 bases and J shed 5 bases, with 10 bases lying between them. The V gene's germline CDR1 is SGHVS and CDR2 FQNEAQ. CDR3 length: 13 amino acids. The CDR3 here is CASSFRGLETQYF. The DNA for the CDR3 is TGTGCCAGCAGCTTCAGGGGATTGGAGACCCAGTACTTC.

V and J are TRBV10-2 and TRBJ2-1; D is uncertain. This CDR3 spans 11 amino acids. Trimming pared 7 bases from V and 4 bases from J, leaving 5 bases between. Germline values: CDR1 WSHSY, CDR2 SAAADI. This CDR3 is CASMKYNEQFF. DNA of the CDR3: TGCGCCAGCATGAAGTACAATGAGCAGTTCTTC.

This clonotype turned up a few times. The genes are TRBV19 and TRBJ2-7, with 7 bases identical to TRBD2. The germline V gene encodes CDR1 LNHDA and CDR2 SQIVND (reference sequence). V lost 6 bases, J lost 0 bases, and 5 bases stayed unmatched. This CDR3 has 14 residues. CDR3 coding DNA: TGTGCCAGTAGGGCTAGCGGACACTCCTACGAGCAGTACTTC. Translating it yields CASRASGHSYEQYF.

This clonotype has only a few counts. The CDR3 spells CAWSVKRGWHEQFF. CDR3 coding DNA: TGTGCCTGGAGTGTAAAGCGGGGCTGGCATGAGCAGTTCTTC. The J gene is TRBJ2-1, the V gene TRBV30; TRBD2 aligns across 7 bases. V was clipped by 0 bases and J by 8 bases; unmatched bases: 7. The CDR3 has 14 amino acids. Germline CDR1 reads GTSNPN; CDR2 reads SVGIG (reference sequence).

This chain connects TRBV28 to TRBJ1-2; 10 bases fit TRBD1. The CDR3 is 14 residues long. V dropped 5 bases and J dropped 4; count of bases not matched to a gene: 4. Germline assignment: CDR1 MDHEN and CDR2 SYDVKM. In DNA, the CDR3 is TGTGCCAGCAGTCCCGGGACAGGGGCCTATGGCTACACCTTC. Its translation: CASSPGTGAYGYTF.